The 21 T cell receptor beta chains listed next were all sequenced from one sample in a study of T cell repertoires in cytomegalovirus infection. Their target antigens are unknown. A single record per CDR3 protein comes from TCRdb applying MiXCR to the reads. Counted here are 570,000 or so distinct CDR3 sequences, almost 40% occurring once; the ten biggest clones make up 48%. Sample: cultured PBMCs, taken from culture after CMV antigen stimulation. These receptors originate from a human donor in good health (CMV status not recorded). Some clones in this sample may be carry-over from other donors' samples.

This chain uses TRBV28 with TRBJ2-1; 7 nucleotides agree with TRBD1. This CDR3 comprises 14 residues. Germline-derived CDR1 and CDR2 are MDHEN and SYDVKM. Unmatched junction bases numbered 11, after V lost 6 bases and J lost 9 bases. CDR3 loop: CASRITGNRGEQFF. The CDR3 nucleotides are TGTGCCAGCAGGATAACGGGGAACAGGGGTGAGCAGTTCTTC.

V is TRBV27 and J is TRBJ1-6; maybe TRBD1 (5 bases). With 7 bases removed from V and 5 bases from J, the gap between germline ends came to 12 bases. The CDR3 spans 14 residues. Per germline, CDR1 MNHEY and CDR2 SMNVEV (reference sequence). The CDR3 sequence: CASTLTGDNSPLHF. Written as DNA, the CDR3 is TGTGCCAGCACCCTTACAGGAGATAATTCACCCCTCCACTTT.

This chain connects TRBV29-1 to TRBJ1-1, with D unresolved. This CDR3 contains 12 residues. In germline, CDR1 is SQVTM, CDR2 ANQGSEA. V was trimmed by 5 bases and J by 10 bases, leaving 17 bases between them. CDR3: CSVLLDWLGAFF. In DNA form, the CDR3 reads TGCAGCGTTCTTTTGGACTGGCTTGGAGCTTTCTTT. Full variable domain (missing parts from reference TRBV29-1 and TRBJ1-1): SAVISQKPSRDICQRGTSLTIQCQVDSQVTMMFWYRQQPGQSLTLIATANQGSEATYESGFVIDKFPISRPNLTFSTLTVSNMSPEDSSIYLCSVLLDWLGAFFGQGTRLTVV.

Only a few counts were recorded for this clonotype. The chain uses TRBV6-1 and TRBJ2-6; D call uncertain. There are 16 residues in the CDR3. V lost 6 bases and J 0 bases, leaving 12 bases between the germline ends. The germline CDR1 and CDR2 sequences are MNHNS and SASEGT. CDR3 DNA: TGTGCCAGCAGCCGAAAAGCTAGCTCTGGGGCCAACGTCCTGACTTTC. Protein sequence: CASSRKASSGANVLTF.

This clonotype was counted many times. The gene calls are TRBV7-9 and TRBJ2-3, with 10 bases fitting TRBD1. The ends lost 5 bases at V and 4 bases at J; junction bases unmatched: 9. Per the germline V gene, CDR1 is SEHNR and CDR2 is FQNEAQ (reference sequence). The CDR3 length is 16 residues. The DNA for the CDR3 is TGTGCCAGCAGCACACCGGGACAGGGGTCCCCAGATACGCAGTATTTT. Its protein product is CASSTPGQGSPDTQYF.

The chain carries TRBV28 and TRBJ2-5; 10 positions agree with TRBD2. V was clipped by 3 bases and J by 2 bases; unmatched bases: 12. The CDR3 extends over 18 amino acids. CDR1 and CDR2 from the germline V gene are MDHEN and SYDVKM. For the CDR3, the DNA is TGTGCCAGCAGTTTCCAAATTCTAGCGGGGGCGATTCAAGAGACCCAGTACTTC. This sequence encodes CASSFQILAGAIQETQYF.

The chain employs TRBV12-3 or TRBV12-4 and TRBJ2-1; TRBD2 aligns across 7 bases. J gave up 6 bases and V 7 bases, and 12 bases lay outside the gene matches. The CDR3 runs 15 residues. CDR3 amino acids: CASTLSGTTANEQFF. Here the CDR3 DNA reads TGTGCCAGCACCCTCTCCGGGACTACGGCCAATGAGCAGTTCTTC.

A few counts support this clonotype. V is TRBV11-2 and J is TRBJ2-5; possibly TRBD2 for D (5 bases). This CDR3 is 14 amino acids long. The germline V and J ends were trimmed by 2 bases and 2 bases, with 9 bases remaining between them. Germline CDR1 is SGHAT and CDR2 is FQNNGV. The CDR3 nucleotides are TGTGCCAGCAGCTTATCCCGGACTCAAGAGACCCAGTACTTC. This sequence encodes CASSLSRTQETQYF.

For the CDR3, the DNA is TGTGCCAGCAGTTTACGGACTAGCGGAGTCGGGGAGCTGTTTTTT. This gives the protein CASSLRTSGVGELFF. J is TRBJ2-2 and V is TRBV6-2 or TRBV6-3; 10 bases line up with TRBD2. Germline V gene data show CDR1 as MNHEY and CDR2 as SVGEGT. The CDR3 covers 15 residues. V lost 4 bases and J lost 7; bases outside the gene matches: 6.

This clonotype has more than one count but fewer than ten. The chain uses TRBV6-5 and TRBJ2-3, with 9 bases aligning to TRBD2. The trim removed 7 bases at V and 2 bases at J, leaving 10 bases unmatched. There are 16 residues in the CDR3. Germline CDR1 and CDR2: MNHEY and SVGAGI. CDR3 amino acids: CASIGAGGLDTDTQYF. For the CDR3, the DNA is TGTGCCAGCATAGGAGCGGGGGGCTTAGACACAGATACGCAGTATTTT.

This clonotype was observed a handful of times. CDR3 region: CASSLGRTGNQPQHF. DNA of the CDR3: TGTGCCAGCAGCTTAGGCCGCACAGGCAATCAGCCCCAGCATTTT. The rearrangement joins TRBV7-8 to TRBJ1-5; D is ambiguous. The V gene's germline CDR1 is SGHVS and CDR2 FQNEAQ. V lost 1 base, J lost 2 bases, and 9 bases lay in between. This CDR3 comprises 15 residues.

The rearrangement links TRBV20-1 to TRBJ2-1; D is perhaps TRBD2 (6 bases). CDR1 and CDR2 from the germline V gene are DFQATT and SNEGSKA (reference sequence). CDR3 length: 16 amino acids. Between the trimmed V and J ends, which lost 1 base and 0 bases, there was a span of 13 bases. CDR3 DNA: TGCAGTGCTAGAGCGGGGGACCTTAGCTCCTACAATGAGCAGTTCTTC. The encoded protein is CSARAGDLSSYNEQFF.

The V call is TRBV7-2, the J call TRBJ2-2, with 7 positions matching TRBD2. After removal of 7 bases from V and 5 bases from J, the junction contained 13 bases not matched to a gene. The CDR3 length is 16 residues. The V gene's germline CDR1 is SGHTA and CDR2 FQGNSA. CDR3 protein: CASTQGRAGGTGELFF. CDR3 in DNA: TGTGCCAGCACCCAAGGCCGGGCCGGGGGGACCGGGGAGCTGTTTTTT.

The V gene is TRBV7-6, the J gene TRBJ2-5; maybe TRBD2 (6 bases). There are 15 residues in the CDR3. V lost 3 bases to trimming and J lost 0 bases, with 11 bases between them. The germline gives CDR1 SGHVS, CDR2 FNYEAQ. The DNA for the CDR3 is TGTGCCAGCAGCTTCTCCGGGGGAAACCAAGAGACCCAGTACTTC. Its translation is CASSFSGGNQETQYF.

This clonotype was picked up many times. This chain connects TRBV7-2 to TRBJ2-7; 11 nucleotides match TRBD2. The CDR3 is 16 amino acids. Per the germline V gene, CDR1 is SGHTA and CDR2 is FQGNSA. Trimming removed 0 bases from V and 5 bases from J; junction bases left unmatched: 6. DNA for the CDR3: TGTGCCAGCAGCTTAGCTCTAGCGGGAGGCGTTGACGAGCAGTACTTC. The encoded protein is CASSLALAGGVDEQYF.

J is TRBJ1-5 and V is TRBV29-1, with D hard to call. Germline CDR1 reads SQVTM; CDR2 reads ANQGSEA. CDR3 size: 14 residues. V dropped 7 bases and J dropped 1 base, with 14 bases sitting between them. The CDR3 nucleotides read TGCAGCGCCCAGGCGGGGTCGAGCAATCAGCCCCAGCATTTT. This encodes CSAQAGSSNQPQHF.

This clonotype was observed at least ten times. V usage is TRBV7-2 and J usage is TRBJ2-7; 9 nucleotides match TRBD2. Germline CDR1 and CDR2: SGHTA and FQGNSA. The ends lost 2 bases at V and 3 bases at J; junction bases unmatched: 5. The CDR3 has 15 residues. The CDR3 sequence is CASSLWLAGIYEQYF. Here the CDR3 DNA reads TGTGCCAGCAGCTTATGGCTAGCGGGAATCTACGAGCAGTACTTC.

The chain couples TRBV12-3 or TRBV12-4 to TRBJ2-6, with 8 positions matching TRBD1. After removal of 3 bases from V and 0 bases from J, the junction contained 10 bases not matched to a gene. The CDR3 contains 19 residues. This CDR3 reads CASSFIVNRGFSGANVLTF. The CDR3, as DNA: TGTGCCAGCAGTTTCATTGTTAACAGGGGGTTCTCTGGGGCCAACGTCCTGACTTTC.

This clonotype has only a few counts. CDR3 amino acids: CASKPRGGLASDEQFF. CDR3 DNA sequence: TGTGCCAGCAAACCCCGTGGGGGACTAGCCTCGGATGAGCAGTTCTTC. This chain joins TRBV5-4 and TRBJ2-1, with TRBD2 matching over 9 bases. Looked up from germline, CDR1 is SGHNT and CDR2 is YYREEE (reference sequence). The CDR3 is made up of 16 amino acids. V gave up 6 bases and J gave up 8 bases; unmatched junction bases: 15.

The chain links TRBV3-1 to TRBJ1-4, with a tentative D call TRBD1 (5 bases). Per the germline V gene, CDR1 is LGHDT and CDR2 is YNNKEL (reference sequence). CDR3 length equals 16 residues. Trimming pared 2 bases from V and 10 bases from J, leaving 20 bases between. CDR3 nucleotides: TGTGCCAGCAGCCAACCTTACCGGGACGGTCGTCGAAAACTGTTTTTT. Translation: CASSQPYRDGRRKLFF.

V usage is TRBV5-1 and J usage is TRBJ1-1; perhaps TRBD1 as D (6 bases). CDR3 length: 19 residues. Germline lookup yields CDR1 SGHRS and CDR2 YFSETQ. Trimming removed 1 base at V and 1 base at J, with 23 bases between. CDR3 sequence (DNA): TGCGCCAGCAGCTTGCGAATTTCAGGGCAGGGGATGGGGAACACTGAAGCTTTCTTT. Translating gives CASSLRISGQGMGNTEAFF.